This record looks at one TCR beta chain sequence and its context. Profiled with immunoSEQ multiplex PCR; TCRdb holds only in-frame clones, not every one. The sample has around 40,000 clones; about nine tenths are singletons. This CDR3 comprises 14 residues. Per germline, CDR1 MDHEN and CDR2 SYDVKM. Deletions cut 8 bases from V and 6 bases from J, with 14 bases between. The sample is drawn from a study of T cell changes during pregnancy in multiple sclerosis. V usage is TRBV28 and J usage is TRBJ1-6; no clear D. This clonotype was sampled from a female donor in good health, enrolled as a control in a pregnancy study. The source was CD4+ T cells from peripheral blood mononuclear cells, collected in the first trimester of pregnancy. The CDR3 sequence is CASREQGPNSPLHF. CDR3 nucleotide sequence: TGTGCCAGCCGGGAGCAAGGGCCTAATTCACCCCTCCACTTT.